This entry lists 5 T cell receptor beta chains sequenced from one sample in a study of vaccination and CD4 T cells after COVID-19. Their cognate antigens are unknown. Sequencing of the DNA from cultured CD4+ T cells was carried out with the Oncomine TCR Beta short-read assay. TCRdb analysed the PCR reads with MiXCR anew, one entry per CDR3 protein. The sample carries 4,100 or so distinct CDR3 sequences, 45% to 50% recorded once. Treatment described: roughly ten-day PBMC culture with coronavirus spike peptide pools or control peptides (ViraFEST assay). Specimen: CD4+ T cells from blood, cultured in vitro. The receptors come from a human donor who had recovered from COVID-19.

This chain joins TRBV12-5 and TRBJ2-7; TRBD2 agrees at 13 bases. Per the germline V gene, CDR1 is LGHNT and CDR2 is FRNRAP. V gave up 8 bases and J gave up 5 bases; unmatched junction bases: 6. The CDR3 is 14 residues long. CDR3 sequence: CASLVGTSGNEQYF. DNA for the CDR3: TGTGCTAGTCTCGTAGGGACTAGCGGGAACGAGCAGTACTTC. Full variable domain (missing parts from reference TRBV12-5 and TRBJ2-7): DARVTQTPRHKVTEMGQEVTMRCQPILGHNTVFWYRQTMMQGLELLAYFRNRAPLDDSGMPKDRFSAEMPDATLATLKIQPSEPRDSAVYFCASLVGTSGNEQYFGPGTRLTVT.

This clonotype has a handful of counts. The rearrangement uses TRBV20-1 and TRBJ1-2, with no clear D. This CDR3 is built from 10 residues. Germline CDR1 is DFQATT and CDR2 is SNEGSKA (reference sequence). V lost 5 bases and J 5 bases, leaving 6 bases between the germline ends. The CDR3 DNA is TGCAGTGCTTCTGGATATGGCTACACCTTC. Protein sequence: CSASGYGYTF.

This sequence joins TRBV11-3 and TRBJ2-7, with D maybe TRBD1 (6 bases). The CDR3 consists of 14 residues. CDR1 is SGHNT and CDR2 is YENEEA in the germline V gene. V lost 4 bases and J 2 bases, leaving 12 bases between the germline ends. The DNA for the CDR3 is TGTGCCAGCAGCTACCTCGGACAGACCTACGAGCAGTACTTC. Residues: CASSYLGQTYEQYF.

This clonotype was detected a few times. The chain combines TRBV2 with TRBJ2-7; the D gene is possibly TRBD2 (6 bases). The germline gives CDR1 SNHLY, CDR2 FYNNEI. Between the trimmed V and J ends, which lost 2 bases and 12 bases, there was a span of 14 bases. There are 12 residues in the CDR3. The CDR3 DNA reads TGTGCCAGCAGTGAACAACGGGGGAAACGGTACTTC. Amino acids: CASSEQRGKRYF.

The gene calls are TRBV21-1 and TRBJ1-5; whether TRBD1, the table's D call, matches the DNA was not checked. TRBV21-1 is flagged as a pseudogene. CDR3 length: 17 amino acids. CDR3 loop: CASSKDLPGTRNQPQHF. In DNA form, the CDR3 reads TGTGCCAGCAGCAAAGATTTGCCCGGGACCAGGAATCAGCCCCAGCATTTT.